The 26 T cell receptor beta chains listed next were all sequenced from one sample in a study of blood T cells in healthy people across ages. A second PCR, run for about 6 to 11 cycles, used a sample-barcoded 5' primer plus a J-beta primer mix. Using its own MiXCR run on the 5' RACE reads, TCRdb lists one record per CDR3 protein. The sample has some 790,000 distinct CDR3 sequences; 29% are singletons. Sequences were obtained from blood. These TCRs come from a woman older than 75 in good health.

Concerning this clonotype itself: It is likely a read error, because the conserved phenylalanine at the end of the CDR3 is missing. The chain uses TRBV11-2 and TRBJ1-1, with D perhaps TRBD1 (5 bases). Germline assignment: CDR1 SGHAT and CDR2 FQNNGV. V was shortened by 4 bases and J by 4 bases, with 10 bases between the two germline ends. This CDR3 is built from 13 residues. The CDR3 spells CASSSQGSTEAFC. CDR3 DNA: TGTGCCAGCAGCTCCCAGGGCTCCACTGAAGCTTTCTGT.

This clonotype was observed a handful of times. The genes are TRBV5-1 and TRBJ1-4; D gene uncertain. The CDR3 spans 16 residues. Trimming left V 1 base short and J 0 bases short, with 10 bases between. Germline CDR1 SGHRS, CDR2 YFSETQ. The CDR3 spells CASSLWAGPTNEKLFF. For the CDR3, the DNA is TGCGCCAGCAGCTTGTGGGCAGGACCAACTAATGAAAAACTGTTTTTT.

The chain recombines TRBV6-2 or TRBV6-3 with TRBJ1-4; 8 bases fit TRBD1. After removal of 7 bases from V and 2 bases from J, the junction contained 3 bases not matched to a gene. This CDR3 spans 14 amino acids. Germline lookup yields CDR1 MNHEY and CDR2 SVGEGT. CDR3 sequence: CASTRTGTNEKLFF. CDR3 bases: TGTGCCAGCACCAGGACAGGGACTAATGAAAAACTGTTTTTT.

A remark on this clonotype: This sequence may be a read error, since a much larger clone differs from it by one base. V is TRBV6-6 and J is TRBJ2-4; weak D call: TRBD2 (5 bases). The V gene's germline CDR1 is MNHNY and CDR2 SVGAGI (reference sequence). The CDR3 is 17 residues long. The CDR3 protein is CTSMVGKGVPSKNIQYF. DNA for the CDR3: TGTACCAGCATGGTAGGAAAGGGAGTACCCTCCAAAAACATTCAGTACTTC.

V gene TRBV28 combines with J gene TRBJ1-2; TRBD1 matches 8 bases. The ends lost 6 bases at V and 6 bases at J; junction bases unmatched: 6. The CDR3 totals 13 residues. Germline V gene data show CDR1 as MDHEN and CDR2 as SYDVKM. Here the CDR3 reads CASRIQGGNGYTF. The DNA of the CDR3 is TGTGCCAGCAGAATACAGGGGGGAAATGGCTACACCTTC.

This clonotype appeared many times. The chain is built from TRBV7-9 and TRBJ1-2, with TRBD1 matching 8 bases. The CDR3 runs 16 residues. Germline V gives CDR1 SEHNR, CDR2 FQNEAQ (reference sequence). V shed 5 bases and J 4 bases; nucleotides not matched to a gene: 12. The chain's CDR3 is CASSTWDRPLAYGYTF. CDR3 DNA: TGTGCCAGCAGCACGTGGGACAGGCCCCTCGCCTATGGCTACACCTTC.

In this sample, this clonotype turned up a few times. V is TRBV2 and J is TRBJ2-5; no definite D call. V was pared by 7 bases and J by 4 bases, with 10 bases between. CDR1 and CDR2 (germline): SNHLY, FYNNEI. This CDR3 spans 12 amino acids. The CDR3 DNA follows: TGTGCCAGCATTGGGCTCGTAGAGACCCAGTACTTC. It codes for CASIGLVETQYF.

A note on this clonotype: This may be a read error, as it is one base from a much larger clone. The chain couples TRBV7-9 to TRBJ1-2; tentatively, D is TRBD1 (6 bases). The CDR3 length is 15 residues. From germline, CDR1 is SEHNR and CDR2 FQNEAQ (reference sequence). CDR3 sequence: CASGLVGTTSGGYTF. CDR3 bases: TGTGCCAGCGGCTTAGTAGGGACAACAAGTGGTGGCTACACCTTC.

Turning to this clonotype: This clone may be a read error of a much larger clone one base away. This rearrangement joins TRBV5-1 to TRBJ2-1, with TRBD2 matching over 8 bases. Germline CDR1 is SGHRS and CDR2 is YFSETQ. This CDR3 spans 14 amino acids. DNA of the CDR3: TGCGTCAGCAGCTTAGCGGGACACCTCAATGAGCAGTTCTTC. This gives the protein CVSSLAGHLNEQFF.

This clonotype was counted many times. The rearrangement joins TRBV20-1 to TRBJ2-7; D remains ambiguous. Germline lookup yields CDR1 DFQATT and CDR2 SNEGSKA (reference sequence). V lost 4 bases and J 2 bases, leaving 6 bases between the germline ends. CDR3 length equals 11 residues. The CDR3, as DNA: TGCAGTGCTAAAGCTACCTACGAGCAGTACTTC. Its protein is CSAKATYEQYF.

This chain links TRBV20-1 with TRBJ1-2; D is ambiguous. This CDR3 has 13 amino acids. The ends were cut back, 0 bases at V and 8 bases at J, with 13 bases in the middle. Germline CDR1 reads DFQATT; CDR2 reads SNEGSKA (reference sequence). The CDR3 spells CSARDPGVRGYTF. CDR3 nucleotide sequence: TGCAGTGCTAGAGATCCGGGTGTTCGGGGCTACACCTTC.

This clonotype has ten or more counts. The V and J genes are TRBV4-3 and TRBJ1-2, with a tentative D call TRBD1 (5 bases). V was trimmed by 0 bases and J by 7 bases, leaving 9 bases between them. CDR3 size: 13 residues. Germline CDR1 LGHNA, CDR2 YSLEER. CDR3 in amino acids: CASSQDLGVGYTF. The CDR3 bases are TGCGCCAGCAGCCAAGATTTGGGGGTTGGCTACACCTTC.

This clonotype was recorded many times. The chain recombines TRBV10-3 with TRBJ2-1, with TRBD1 as a possible D gene (6 bases). The CDR3 runs 17 residues. Germline assignment: CDR1 ENHRY and CDR2 SYGVKD. V was shortened by 2 bases and J by 9 bases, with 23 bases between the two germline ends. The CDR3 DNA reads as TGTGCCATCAGTGAGGATGTCAGGGGCCCCAGAATCGGTGAGCAGTTCTTC. Translated: CAISEDVRGPRIGEQFF.

On this clonotype itself: This sequence may be a read error, since a much larger clone differs from it by one base. This sequence joins TRBV9 and TRBJ2-5; D is tentatively TRBD1 or TRBD2 (5 bases each). CDR1 SGDLS and CDR2 YYNGEE come from the germline V gene. V lost 7 bases and J 4 bases, leaving 20 bases between the germline ends. The CDR3 covers 15 residues. The CDR3 sequence is CASARSEGERETQYF. The DNA for the CDR3 is TGTGCCAGCGCGAGGTCGGAAGGGGAGAGAGAGACCCAGTACTTC.

The chain employs TRBV12-3 or TRBV12-4 and TRBJ2-7, with 8 bases aligning to TRBD1. The CDR3 has 15 residues. V shed 3 bases, J shed 5 bases, and the junction held 9 bases outside the gene matches. The CDR3: CASSFARQGAHEQYF. The DNA of the CDR3 is TGTGCCAGCAGTTTCGCGAGGCAGGGGGCTCACGAGCAGTACTTC.

Notes on this clonotype: A read error may explain this, as a much larger clone is one base away. The J gene is TRBJ2-1, the V gene TRBV6-5; 7 bases line up with TRBD1. The CDR3 is 14 amino acids. Germline values: CDR1 MNHEY, CDR2 SVGAGI. Losses at the gene ends were 5 bases for V and 6 bases for J; bases not matched to a gene: 7. The CDR3 DNA follows: TGTGCCAGCAGTCGCCTGGACAGGTGCAATGAGCAGTTCTTC. Its protein is CASSRLDRCNEQFF.

This clonotype was observed many times. In DNA form, the CDR3 reads TGCAGCGTTGTGGCTACCAGGTCGGAAGAGACCCAGTACTTC. This sequence encodes CSVVATRSEETQYF. The chain carries TRBV29-1 and TRBJ2-5; D not resolved. CDR1 and CDR2 (germline): SQVTM, ANQGSEA. The CDR3 contains 14 residues. Deletions cut 4 bases from V and 3 bases from J, with 15 bases between.

Many counts were recorded for this clonotype. The V and J genes are TRBV5-1 and TRBJ2-7, with TRBD2 matching over 9 bases. Germline trimming cut 4 bases from V and 0 bases from J; bases unmatched to any gene: 8. The CDR3 has 16 residues. Germline V lookup: CDR1 SGHRS, CDR2 YFSETQ. CDR3 sequence: CASSVQAGGLSYEQYF. In DNA, the CDR3 is TGCGCCAGCAGCGTCCAAGCGGGGGGCCTCTCCTACGAGCAGTACTTC.

Only a few counts were recorded for this clonotype. This chain uses TRBV7-9 with TRBJ1-1; D gene unclear. From germline, CDR1 is SEHNR and CDR2 FQNEAQ (reference sequence). V lost 5 bases, J lost 5 bases, and 15 bases lay in between. CDR3 size: 14 residues. The CDR3 DNA reads as TGTGCCAGCAGCATTGGACCGGCGGGAACTGAAGCTTTCTTT. This codes for CASSIGPAGTEAFF.

The gene calls are TRBV24-1 and TRBJ2-4, with TRBD2 matching 12 bases. Trimming removed 6 bases from V and 0 bases from J; junction bases left unmatched: 5. This CDR3 spans 17 amino acids. Germline V gene lookup returns CDR1 KGHDR and CDR2 SFDVKD. The CDR3 region is CATSHGLAGRAKNIQYF. DNA of the CDR3: TGTGCCACCAGTCATGGACTAGCGGGACGAGCCAAAAACATTCAGTACTTC.

This clonotype showed up just a few times. This rearrangement joins TRBV27 to TRBJ2-7; possibly TRBD2 for D (6 bases). This CDR3 has 15 amino acids. V lost 0 bases, J lost 3 bases, and 12 bases lay in between. Germline V gene lookup returns CDR1 MNHEY and CDR2 SMNVEV (reference sequence). CDR3 sequence reads: CASSLSVRGRYEQYF. The DNA for the CDR3 is TGTGCCAGCAGTTTATCGGTGCGGGGACGCTACGAGCAGTACTTC.

This clonotype was observed at least ten times. V gene TRBV20-1 combines with J gene TRBJ2-1; TRBD2 aligns across 12 bases. The CDR3 loop spans 16 amino acids. The junction had 9 bases not matched to a gene; V was cut back by 0 bases and J by 9 bases. From germline, CDR1 is DFQATT and CDR2 SNEGSKA (reference sequence). The CDR3 spells CSARDFLAGGRGEQFF. The CDR3 DNA follows: TGCAGTGCTAGAGATTTTCTAGCGGGGGGGCGGGGTGAGCAGTTCTTC.

In its sample, this clonotype was seen a few times. J is TRBJ1-2 and V is TRBV6-2 or TRBV6-3; TRBD1 might be the D (6 bases). There are 13 residues in the CDR3. Germline assignment: CDR1 MNHEY and CDR2 SVGEGT. Trimming removed 4 bases at V and 8 bases at J, with 14 bases between. The CDR3 protein is CASSFGTTGGYTF. The DNA of the CDR3 is TGTGCCAGCAGTTTCGGGACAACGGGAGGCTACACCTTC.

This clonotype was seen a few times. The gene calls are TRBV7-6 and TRBJ2-7; D could derive from TRBD1 or TRBD2 (6 bases each). Germline V gene data show CDR1 as SGHVS and CDR2 as FNYEAQ. V lost 4 bases to trimming and J lost 6 bases, with 13 bases between them. CDR3 length: 13 residues. CDR3 sequence reads: CASSSPGALEQYF. The CDR3 DNA reads as TGTGCCAGCAGCTCCCCGGGGGCGCTCGAGCAGTACTTC.

The chain is built from TRBV7-9 and TRBJ1-1, with D maybe TRBD1 (6 bases). There are 16 residues in the CDR3. Germline V gene sequence: CDR1 SEHNR, CDR2 FQNEAQ (reference sequence). The germline V and J ends were trimmed by 5 bases and 5 bases, with 21 bases remaining between them. CDR3 amino acids: CASSLPRGRGGTEAFF. The CDR3 nucleotides are TGTGCCAGCAGCCTCCCGAGGGGCAGGGGAGGTACTGAAGCTTTCTTT.

To note about this clonotype: This sequence may be a read error, since a much larger clone differs from it by one base. CDR3 residues: CGSNIGTDTQYF. CDR3 DNA: TGTGGCAGCAATATCGGCACAGATACGCAGTATTTT. V and J are TRBV2 and TRBJ2-3; D ambiguous. This CDR3 spans 12 amino acids. Germline-derived CDR1 and CDR2 are SNHLY and FYNNEI. Using reference TRBV2 and TRBJ2-3 for the parts outside the CDR3, the full variable domain is EPEVTQTPSHQVTQMGQEVILRCVPISNHLYFYWYRQILGQKVEFLVSFYNNEISEKSEIFDDQFSVERPDGSNFTLKIRSTKLEDSAMYFCGSNIGTDTQYFGPGTRLTVL.